This entry lists 23 T cell receptor beta chains sequenced from one sample in a study of T cells in localized non-small cell lung cancer. Measured with immunoSEQ multiplex PCR; TCRdb has only the in-frame clones, and not every one. The sample records 43,000 or so clones, over 75% being singletons. This specimen was PBMCs, taken before any cancer treatment. The source of these receptors is a woman aged 35 to 70 with stage II lung adenocarcinoma.

The chain is built from TRBV5-1 and TRBJ1-1, with no clear D. The germline V gene has CDR1 SGHRS and CDR2 YFSETQ. The CDR3 spans 14 residues. V was pared by 3 bases and J by 1 base, with 10 bases between. The CDR3 coding sequence is TGCGCCAGCAGCTCCGACGGCGGGAACACTGAAGCTTTCTTT. Encoded protein: CASSSDGGNTEAFF.

The chain links TRBV2 to TRBJ1-1; 8 bases line up with TRBD1. V lost 9 bases and J lost 5; bases outside the gene matches: 11. The length of the CDR3 is 14 residues. Germline assignment: CDR1 SNHLY and CDR2 FYNNEI. In DNA form, the CDR3 reads TGTGCCAGGGTGACGGGGACAGGAAGGACTGAAGCTTTCTTT. Translating gives CARVTGTGRTEAFF.

The chain is built from TRBV11-2 and TRBJ2-2; D possibly corresponds to TRBD2 (5 bases). The V end lost 3 bases, the J end lost 7 bases, and 15 bases lay between the germline ends. Germline V gene sequence: CDR1 SGHAT, CDR2 FQNNGV. The CDR3 extends over 15 amino acids. The CDR3 here is CASSFWTGLVGELFF. Here the CDR3 DNA reads TGTGCCAGCAGCTTCTGGACGGGGTTGGTCGGGGAGCTGTTTTTT. The full variable domain, its missing parts supplied by reference TRBV11-2 and TRBJ2-2, is EAGVAQSPRYKIIEKRQSVAFWCNPISGHATLYWYQQILGQGPKLLIQFQNNGVVDDSQLPKDRFSAERLKGVDSTLKIQPAKLEDSAVYLCASSFWTGLVGELFFGEGSRLTVL.

The chain joins TRBV2 to TRBJ1-2; a possible D gene is TRBD1 (6 bases). Trimming stripped 4 bases from V and 3 bases from J, with 18 bases between. CDR3 length: 16 residues. The germline gives CDR1 SNHLY, CDR2 FYNNEI. DNA of the CDR3: TGTGCCAGCAGTGGGCAAGGGACAAATCTTCACTATGGCTACACCTTC. Its translation is CASSGQGTNLHYGYTF.

The CDR3 loop reads CASSLGGPSETQYF. The CDR3 DNA reads as TGCGCCAGCAGCTTGGGTGGCCCGTCGGAGACCCAGTACTTC. This chain uses TRBV5-1 with TRBJ2-5; D unclear. V was trimmed by 0 bases and J by 5 bases, leaving 11 bases between them. Germline V gives CDR1 SGHRS, CDR2 YFSETQ. The CDR3 runs 14 residues.

The chain combines TRBV4-1 with TRBJ2-7; the match to TRBD1 covers 7 bases. Germline loops: CDR1 MGHRA, CDR2 YSYEKL. V lost 4 bases to trimming and J lost 4 bases; unmatched junction nucleotides: 10. The CDR3 runs 15 residues. For the CDR3, the DNA is TGCGCCAGCAGCCCCTCCGGGACAGTCAGGTACGAGCAGTACTTC. It codes for CASSPSGTVRYEQYF.

This chain uses TRBV11-2 with TRBJ2-7; D may be TRBD1 (6 bases). Deletions cut 3 bases from V and 2 bases from J, with 14 bases between. The CDR3 contains 15 residues. Per the germline V gene, CDR1 is SGHAT and CDR2 is FQNNGV. The CDR3, as DNA: TGTGCCAGCAGCTTCGACAGGAACCCAACCTACGAGCAGTACTTC. Its translation: CASSFDRNPTYEQYF.

J is TRBJ1-4 and V is TRBV4-1; TRBD1 matches 9 bases. Germline loops: CDR1 MGHRA, CDR2 YSYEKL. The CDR3 contains 16 residues. Germline trimming cut 5 bases from V and 8 bases from J; bases unmatched to any gene: 12. CDR3 residues: CASSDRPGQGYEKLFF. The CDR3, as DNA: TGCGCCAGCAGCGACCGACCGGGACAGGGATACGAAAAACTGTTTTTT.

CDR3 protein: CASSERSGRSNEQFF. In DNA, the CDR3 is TGTGCCAGCAGTGAACGTAGCGGGAGGTCAAATGAGCAGTTCTTC. This chain connects TRBV2 to TRBJ2-1; 10 bases match TRBD2. The CDR3 has 15 amino acids. In germline, CDR1 is SNHLY, CDR2 FYNNEI. Unmatched junction bases numbered 5, after V lost 2 bases and J lost 7 bases.

This clone appeared once. CDR3 in amino acids: CSVGQGIRWAEAFF. The DNA of the CDR3 is TGCAGCGTTGGACAGGGGATTAGGTGGGCTGAAGCTTTCTTT. The genes are TRBV29-1 and TRBJ1-1; 8 bases agree with TRBD1. The germline gives CDR1 SQVTM, CDR2 ANQGSEA. The CDR3 loop spans 14 amino acids. With V trimmed by 4 bases and J by 6 bases, 10 bases remained unmatched.

J is TRBJ1-4 and V is TRBV28, with D possibly being TRBD1 (5 bases). CDR1 and CDR2 from the germline V gene are MDHEN and SYDVKM. V was pared by 3 bases and J by 5 bases, with 10 bases between. The CDR3 covers 14 residues. The CDR3 protein is CASSLAGPNEKLFF. The CDR3 region has the DNA TGTGCCAGCAGTTTGGCGGGGCCGAATGAAAAACTGTTTTTT.

This chain links TRBV6-6 with TRBJ2-7, with 8 bases matching TRBD1. CDR1 is MNHNY and CDR2 is SVGAGI in the germline V gene (reference sequence). Trimming took 7 bases from V and 5 from J; bases not matched to a gene: 13. The CDR3 contains 15 residues. The CDR3 bases are TGTGCCAGCAACCTAGGAGGGACAGGAGGCAACGAGCAGTACTTC. It encodes CASNLGGTGGNEQYF.

This chain joins TRBV6-1 and TRBJ2-5; D not certain. The J call is uncertain, as TRBJ2-7 better fits the DNA end. This CDR3 spans 15 amino acids. Germline V gene data show CDR1 as MNHNS and CDR2 as SASEGT. The CDR3 spells CASSEVSSRSYEQYF. CDR3 in DNA: TGTGCCAGCAGTGAAGTTAGTTCCCGCTCCTACGAGCAGTACTTC.

The V and J genes are TRBV7-3 and TRBJ2-7; D may be TRBD1 (6 bases). The CDR3 loop spans 12 amino acids. With 4 bases removed from V and 7 bases from J, the gap between germline ends came to 11 bases. Germline-derived CDR1 and CDR2 are SGHTA and FQGTGA. In nucleotides, the CDR3 is TGTGCCAGCAGCTCCTACACAGGGGAGCAGTACTTC. Its translation is CASSSYTGEQYF. Full variable domain (missing parts from reference TRBV7-3 and TRBJ2-7): GAGVSQTPSNKVTEKGKYVELRCDPISGHTALYWYRQSLGQGPEFLIYFQGTGAADDSGLPNDRFFAVRPEGSVSTLKIQRTERGDSAVYLCASSSYTGEQYFGPGTRLTVT.

The chain has TRBV19 and TRBJ1-4; the D gene is possibly TRBD1 (6 bases). This CDR3 contains 14 residues. Trimming took 2 bases from V and 7 from J, leaving 11 bases between them. Germline V gene data show CDR1 as LNHDA and CDR2 as SQIVND (reference sequence). The CDR3 is CASSIMGGPEKLFF. DNA of the CDR3: TGTGCCAGTAGTATAATGGGGGGGCCTGAAAAACTGTTTTTT. Complete variable domain (other parts from reference TRBV19 and TRBJ1-4): DGGITQSPKYLFRKEGQNVTLSCEQNLNHDAMYWYRQDPGQGLRLIYYSQIVNDFQKGDIAEGYSVSREKKESFPLTVTSAQKNPTAFYLCASSIMGGPEKLFFGSGTQLSVL.

This rearrangement joins TRBV6-1 to TRBJ1-5; D is ambiguous. Trimming removed 4 bases from V and 0 bases from J, with 13 bases in between. Germline CDR1 reads MNHNS; CDR2 reads SASEGT. The CDR3 spans 16 residues. The CDR3: CASSGDLGYSNQPQHF. As DNA, the CDR3 is TGTGCCAGCAGTGGAGATCTGGGGTATAGCAATCAGCCCCAGCATTTT.

The V gene is TRBV7-8, the J gene TRBJ2-1; 14 positions agree with TRBD2. Germline V gene sequence: CDR1 SGHVS, CDR2 FQNEAQ. V lost 3 bases to trimming and J lost 5 bases; unmatched junction nucleotides: 6. The CDR3 consists of 17 residues. The CDR3 loop reads CASSFLTSGGANNEQFF. As DNA, the CDR3 is TGTGCCAGCAGCTTCCTGACTAGCGGGGGGGCCAACAATGAGCAGTTCTTC.

The chain carries TRBV6-1 and TRBJ2-7; D is perhaps TRBD1 (5 bases). V dropped 7 bases and J dropped 3 bases, with 19 bases sitting between them. This CDR3 has 15 amino acids. Per the germline V gene, CDR1 is MNHNS and CDR2 is SASEGT. The CDR3 protein is CASNHGATLLYEQYF. In DNA, the CDR3 is TGTGCCAGCAACCATGGGGCCACTCTCCTCTACGAGCAGTACTTC.

This rearrangement joins TRBV5-1 to TRBJ2-1, with D possibly being TRBD1 (5 bases). Germline V gene sequence: CDR1 SGHRS, CDR2 YFSETQ. This CDR3 is 15 amino acids long. Trimming took off 4 bases at V and 0 bases at J, with 11 bases between the two ends. CDR3: CASSRDRSSYNEQFF. CDR3 sequence (DNA): TGCGCCAGCAGCCGAGACAGAAGCTCCTACAATGAGCAGTTCTTC.

The chain has TRBV19 and TRBJ2-2; 7 positions match TRBD1. Germline V gives CDR1 LNHDA, CDR2 SQIVND (reference sequence). Trimming removed 0 bases from V and 7 bases from J; junction bases left unmatched: 8. This CDR3 comprises 16 residues. The CDR3 loop reads CASSIDVRGPDGELFF. CDR3 DNA: TGTGCCAGTAGTATAGATGTGAGGGGGCCGGACGGGGAGCTGTTTTTT.

To note about this clone: At one of its ends the junction is not consistent with the germline gene, which may arise from a read error. The chain links TRBV6-1 to TRBJ1-2; D is unresolved. The CDR3 contains 16 residues. Germline values: CDR1 MNHNS, CDR2 SASEGT. The CDR3, as DNA: TGTGCCAGCAGTGAAATGTCCTGGTTCGGTAACGATGGCTACACCTTC. As protein: CASSEMSWFGNDGYTF.

V is TRBV19 and J is TRBJ1-1, with D hard to call. The V end was cut by 1 base, the J end by 4 bases, with 7 bases between. The CDR3 has 13 amino acids. CDR1 is LNHDA, CDR2 SQIVND, per germline (reference sequence). CDR3 bases: TGTGCCAGTAGTATAGGCCGGCCCACTGAAGCTTTCTTT. The encoded protein is CASSIGRPTEAFF.

The chain joins TRBV6-1 to TRBJ1-4; unclear D gene. Germline CDR1 and CDR2: MNHNS and SASEGT. V was cut by 4 bases and J by 12 bases, with 18 bases left in between. This CDR3 comprises 14 residues. DNA of the CDR3: TGTGCCAGCAGTGGTTCCCGGGTCTGGGGTGAACTGTTTTTT. This encodes CASSGSRVWGELFF.